The present T cell receptor (beta chain) was sequenced within a study of blood T cell repertoires in COVID-19. At the level of the study: In each case, the material was cDNA or gDNA derived from T cells, B-cell-depleted T cells, or PBMCs.

Germline CDR1 and CDR2: MDHEN and SYDVKM. The length of the CDR3 is 15 residues. The V and J ends lost 2 bases and 3 bases, in that order; junction bases with no gene match: 3. Original analysis: Nucleated cell number was recorded as an estimate derived from reference gene primer amplification. TCRdb's copy holds only in-frame clones and misses some; the assay was immunoSEQ multiplex PCR. D and trimming were read from the DNA, whereas the V and J calls and clone size are those reported in that table. The table lists about 160,000 clones, approximately 88% of them singletons. The sequenced sample consisted of peripheral blood. The chain uses TRBV28 and TRBJ1-4, with TRBD1 matching over 7 bases. The clonotype originates from a woman in her fifties or sixties with acute or convalescent COVID-19. Here the CDR3 reads CASSLTGTANEKLFF. The CDR3 DNA reads TGTGCCAGCAGTTTAACCGGGACAGCTAATGAAAAACTGTTTTTT.